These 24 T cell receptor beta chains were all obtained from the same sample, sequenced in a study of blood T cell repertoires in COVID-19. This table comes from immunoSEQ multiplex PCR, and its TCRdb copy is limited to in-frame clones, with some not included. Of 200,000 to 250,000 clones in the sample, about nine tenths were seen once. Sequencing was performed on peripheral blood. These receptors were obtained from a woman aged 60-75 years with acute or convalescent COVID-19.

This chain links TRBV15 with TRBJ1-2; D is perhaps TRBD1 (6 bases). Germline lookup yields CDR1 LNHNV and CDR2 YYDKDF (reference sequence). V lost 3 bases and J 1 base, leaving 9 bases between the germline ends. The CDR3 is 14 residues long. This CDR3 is CATSRTGNNYGYTF. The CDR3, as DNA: TGTGCCACCAGCAGGACAGGAAATAACTATGGCTACACCTTC.

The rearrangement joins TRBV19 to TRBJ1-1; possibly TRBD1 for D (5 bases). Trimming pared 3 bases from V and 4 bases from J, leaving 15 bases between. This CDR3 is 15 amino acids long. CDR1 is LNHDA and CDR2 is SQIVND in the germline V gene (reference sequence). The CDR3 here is CASSIESQGSTEAFF. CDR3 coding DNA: TGTGCCAGTAGTATTGAATCCCAGGGAAGCACTGAAGCTTTCTTT.

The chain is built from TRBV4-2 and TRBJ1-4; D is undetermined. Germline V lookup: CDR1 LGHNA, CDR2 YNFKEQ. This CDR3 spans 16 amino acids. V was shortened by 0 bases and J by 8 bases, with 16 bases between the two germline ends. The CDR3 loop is CASSQDQQASREKLFF. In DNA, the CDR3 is TGTGCCAGCAGCCAAGATCAGCAGGCCTCAAGGGAAAAACTGTTTTTT.

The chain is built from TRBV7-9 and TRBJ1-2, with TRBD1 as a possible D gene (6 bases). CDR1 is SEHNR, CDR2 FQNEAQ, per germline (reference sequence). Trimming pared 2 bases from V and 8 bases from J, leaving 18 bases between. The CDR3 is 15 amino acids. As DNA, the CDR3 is TGTGCCAGCAGCTTACTCGAAACAGGGCTCGGCGGCTACACCTTC. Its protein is CASSLLETGLGGYTF.

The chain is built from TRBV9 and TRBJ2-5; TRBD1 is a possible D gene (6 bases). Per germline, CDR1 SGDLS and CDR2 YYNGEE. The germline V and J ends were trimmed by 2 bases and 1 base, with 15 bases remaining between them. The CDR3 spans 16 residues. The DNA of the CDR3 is TGTGCCAGCAGCGTCCAAACAGGGCTCATCCAAGAGACCCAGTACTTC. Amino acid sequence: CASSVQTGLIQETQYF.

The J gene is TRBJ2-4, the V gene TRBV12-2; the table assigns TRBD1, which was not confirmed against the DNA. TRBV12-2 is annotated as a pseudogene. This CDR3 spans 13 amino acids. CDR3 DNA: TGTGCAAGTCGCTTAGAACAGGGGACGCCGGAGTACTTC. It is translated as CASRLEQGTPEYF.

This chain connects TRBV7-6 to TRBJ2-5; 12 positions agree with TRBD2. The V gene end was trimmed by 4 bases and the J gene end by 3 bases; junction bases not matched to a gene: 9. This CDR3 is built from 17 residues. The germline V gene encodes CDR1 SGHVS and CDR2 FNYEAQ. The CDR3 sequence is CASSSLTSGGREETQYF. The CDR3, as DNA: TGTGCCAGCAGCTCCTTGACTAGCGGGGGAAGAGAAGAGACCCAGTACTTC.

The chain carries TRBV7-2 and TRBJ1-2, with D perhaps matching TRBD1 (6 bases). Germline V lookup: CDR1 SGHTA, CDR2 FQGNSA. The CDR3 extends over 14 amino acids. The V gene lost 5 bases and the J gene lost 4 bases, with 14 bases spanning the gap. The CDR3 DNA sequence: TGTGCCAGCAGCCCTTACCGGGACACCTATGGCTACACCTTC. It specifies CASSPYRDTYGYTF.

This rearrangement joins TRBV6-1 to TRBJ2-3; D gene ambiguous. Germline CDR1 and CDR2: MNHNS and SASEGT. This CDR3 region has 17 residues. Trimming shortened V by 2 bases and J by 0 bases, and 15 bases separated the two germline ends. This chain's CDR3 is CASSETPRVSSTDTQYF. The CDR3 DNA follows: TGTGCCAGCAGTGAAACCCCCCGGGTATCTAGCACAGATACGCAGTATTTT.

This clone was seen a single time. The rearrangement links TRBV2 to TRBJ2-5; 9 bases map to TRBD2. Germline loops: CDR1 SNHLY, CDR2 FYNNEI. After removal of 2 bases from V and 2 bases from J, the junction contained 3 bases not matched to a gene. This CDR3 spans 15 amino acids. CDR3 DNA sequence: TGTGCCAGCAGTGAACCCAGCGGGGGGCAAGAGACCCAGTACTTC. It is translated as CASSEPSGGQETQYF.

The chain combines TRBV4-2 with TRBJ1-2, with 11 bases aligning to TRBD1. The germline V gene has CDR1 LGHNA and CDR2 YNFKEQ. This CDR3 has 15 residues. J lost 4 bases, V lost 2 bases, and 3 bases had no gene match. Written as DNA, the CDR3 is TGTGCCAGCAGCCAAAGGACAGGGGGCATCTATGGCTACACCTTC. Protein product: CASSQRTGGIYGYTF.

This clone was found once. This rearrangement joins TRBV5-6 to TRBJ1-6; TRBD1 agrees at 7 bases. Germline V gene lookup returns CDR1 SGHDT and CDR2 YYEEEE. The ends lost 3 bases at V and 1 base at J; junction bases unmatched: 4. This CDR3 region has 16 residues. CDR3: CASSSHRGSYNSPLHF. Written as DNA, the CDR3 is TGTGCCAGCAGCTCTCACAGGGGTTCCTATAATTCACCCCTCCACTTT.

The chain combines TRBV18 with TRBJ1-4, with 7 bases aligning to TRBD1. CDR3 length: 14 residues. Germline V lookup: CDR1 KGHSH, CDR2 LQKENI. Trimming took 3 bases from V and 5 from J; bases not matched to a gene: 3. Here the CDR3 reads CASSPGQANEKLFF. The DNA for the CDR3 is TGTGCCAGCTCACCCGGACAGGCGAATGAAAAACTGTTTTTT.

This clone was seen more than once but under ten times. In DNA form, the CDR3 reads TGTGCCAGCAGTCCCCAGGCCATCTTGAACACTGAAGCTTTCTTT. Amino acid sequence: CASSPQAILNTEAFF. This rearrangement joins TRBV27 to TRBJ1-1; no reliable D call. The CDR3 runs 15 residues. V lost 5 bases, J lost 0 bases, and 13 bases lay in between. CDR1 MNHEY and CDR2 SMNVEV come from the germline V gene (reference sequence).

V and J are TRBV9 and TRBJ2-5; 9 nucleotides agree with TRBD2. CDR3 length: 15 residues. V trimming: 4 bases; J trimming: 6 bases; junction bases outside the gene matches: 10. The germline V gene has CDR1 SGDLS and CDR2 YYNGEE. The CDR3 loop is CASSPAGSGSKTQYF. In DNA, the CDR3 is TGTGCCAGCAGCCCGGCGGGTAGCGGGAGCAAGACCCAGTACTTC.

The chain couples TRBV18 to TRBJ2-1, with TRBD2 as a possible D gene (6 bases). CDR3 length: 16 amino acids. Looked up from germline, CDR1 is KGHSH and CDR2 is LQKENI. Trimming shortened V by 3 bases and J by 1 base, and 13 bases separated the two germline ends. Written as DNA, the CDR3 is TGTGCCAGCTCACCCCCGGACGGGAGATCCTACAATGAGCAGTTCTTC. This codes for CASSPPDGRSYNEQFF.

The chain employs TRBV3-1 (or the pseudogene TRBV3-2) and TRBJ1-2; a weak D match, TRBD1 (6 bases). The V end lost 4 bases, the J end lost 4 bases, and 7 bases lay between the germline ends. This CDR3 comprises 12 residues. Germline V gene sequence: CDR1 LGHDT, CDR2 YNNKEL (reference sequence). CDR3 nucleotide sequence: TGTGCCAGCAGCCTACAGGGCTATGGCTACACCTTC. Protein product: CASSLQGYGYTF.

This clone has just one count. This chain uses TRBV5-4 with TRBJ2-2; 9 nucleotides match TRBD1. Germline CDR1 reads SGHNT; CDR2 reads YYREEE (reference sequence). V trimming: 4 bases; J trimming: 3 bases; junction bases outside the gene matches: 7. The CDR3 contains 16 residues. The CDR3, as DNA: TGTGCCAGCAGCCGTCCGGGACAGGGATACACCGGGGAGCTGTTTTTT. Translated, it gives CASSRPGQGYTGELFF.

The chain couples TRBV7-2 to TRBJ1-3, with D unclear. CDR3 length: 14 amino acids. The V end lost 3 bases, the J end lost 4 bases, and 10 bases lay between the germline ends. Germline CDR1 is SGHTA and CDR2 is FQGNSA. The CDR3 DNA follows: TGTGCCAGCAGCTTGATCGGGATCGGAAACACCATATATTTT. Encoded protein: CASSLIGIGNTIYF.

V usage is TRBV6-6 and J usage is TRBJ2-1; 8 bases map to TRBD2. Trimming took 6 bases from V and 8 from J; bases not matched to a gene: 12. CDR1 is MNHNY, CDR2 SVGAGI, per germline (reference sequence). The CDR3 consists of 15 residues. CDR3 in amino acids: CASSHAGLVSDEQFF. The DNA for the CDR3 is TGTGCCAGCAGCCATGCGGGACTAGTATCAGATGAGCAGTTCTTC.

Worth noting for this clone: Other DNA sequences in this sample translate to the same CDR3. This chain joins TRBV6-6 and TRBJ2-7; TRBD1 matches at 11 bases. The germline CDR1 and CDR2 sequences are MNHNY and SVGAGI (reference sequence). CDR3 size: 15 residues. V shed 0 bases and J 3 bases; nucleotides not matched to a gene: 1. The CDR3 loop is CASSYSGTGGYEQYF. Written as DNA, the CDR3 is TGTGCCAGCAGTTACTCAGGGACAGGGGGCTACGAGCAGTACTTC.

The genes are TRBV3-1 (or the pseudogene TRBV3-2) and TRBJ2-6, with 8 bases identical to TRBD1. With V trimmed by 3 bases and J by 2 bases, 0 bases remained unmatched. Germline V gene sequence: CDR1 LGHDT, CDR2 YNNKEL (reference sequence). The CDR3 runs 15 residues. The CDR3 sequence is CASSQTGAGANVLTF. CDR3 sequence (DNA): TGTGCCAGCAGCCAGACAGGGGCTGGGGCCAACGTCCTGACTTTC.

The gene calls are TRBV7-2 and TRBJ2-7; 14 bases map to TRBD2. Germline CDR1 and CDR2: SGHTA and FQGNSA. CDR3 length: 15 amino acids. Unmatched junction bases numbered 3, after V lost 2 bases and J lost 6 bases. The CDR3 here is CASSLTGTSGSEQYF. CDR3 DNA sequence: TGTGCCAGCAGCTTAACCGGGACTAGCGGGAGCGAGCAGTACTTC.

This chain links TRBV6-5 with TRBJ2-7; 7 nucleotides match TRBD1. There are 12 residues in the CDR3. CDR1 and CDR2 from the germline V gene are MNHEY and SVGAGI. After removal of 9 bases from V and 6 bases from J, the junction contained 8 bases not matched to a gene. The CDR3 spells CASLQGPVEQYF. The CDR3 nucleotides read TGTGCCAGTTTACAGGGGCCCGTCGAGCAGTACTTC.